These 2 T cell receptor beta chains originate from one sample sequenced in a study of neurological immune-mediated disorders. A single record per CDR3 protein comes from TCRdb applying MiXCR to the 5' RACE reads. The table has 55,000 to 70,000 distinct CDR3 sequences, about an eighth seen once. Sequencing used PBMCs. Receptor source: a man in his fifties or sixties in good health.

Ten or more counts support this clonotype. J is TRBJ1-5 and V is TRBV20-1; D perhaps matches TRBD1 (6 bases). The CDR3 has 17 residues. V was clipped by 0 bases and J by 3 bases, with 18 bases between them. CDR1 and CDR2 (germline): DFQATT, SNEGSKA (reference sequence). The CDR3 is CSARDPAGGRDNQPQHF. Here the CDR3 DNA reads TGCAGTGCTAGAGATCCCGCCGGGGGCAGGGACAATCAGCCCCAGCATTTT.

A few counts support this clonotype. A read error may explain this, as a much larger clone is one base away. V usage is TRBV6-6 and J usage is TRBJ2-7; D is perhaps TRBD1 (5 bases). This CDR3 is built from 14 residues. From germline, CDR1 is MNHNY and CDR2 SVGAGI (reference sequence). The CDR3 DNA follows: TGTGTCAGCAGTTACTCGACCAGGGACTACGAGCAGTACTTC. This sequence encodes CVSSYSTRDYEQYF.